This T cell receptor beta chain was captured by sequencing in a study of technical replicates of blood from several donors. Profiled with immunoSEQ multiplex PCR; TCRdb holds only in-frame clones, not every one. The sample records 68,000 or so clones, about 97% being singletons. Germline loops: CDR1 MGHRA, CDR2 YSYEKL. V was clipped by 7 bases and J by 3 bases, with 22 bases between them. This CDR3 has 17 amino acids. Sequenced: T cells isolated from PBMCs. The chain recombines TRBV4-1 with TRBJ2-4; perhaps TRBD2 as D (6 bases). This sequence originates from a human donor in good health. CDR3: CASTPLLYSGNKNIQYF. For the CDR3, the DNA is TGCGCCAGCACCCCACTACTTTATAGCGGTAACAAAAACATTCAGTACTTC.